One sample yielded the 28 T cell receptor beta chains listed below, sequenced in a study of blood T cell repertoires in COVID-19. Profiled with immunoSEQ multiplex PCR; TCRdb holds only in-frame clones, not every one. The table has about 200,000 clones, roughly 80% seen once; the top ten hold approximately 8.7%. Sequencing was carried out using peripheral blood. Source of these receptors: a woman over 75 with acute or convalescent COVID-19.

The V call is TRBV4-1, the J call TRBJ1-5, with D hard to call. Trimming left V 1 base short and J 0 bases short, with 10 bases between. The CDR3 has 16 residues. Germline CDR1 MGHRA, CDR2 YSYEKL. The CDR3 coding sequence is TGCGCCAGCAGCCAAGGTCCTATCAATAGCAATCAGCCCCAGCATTTT. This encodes CASSQGPINSNQPQHF.

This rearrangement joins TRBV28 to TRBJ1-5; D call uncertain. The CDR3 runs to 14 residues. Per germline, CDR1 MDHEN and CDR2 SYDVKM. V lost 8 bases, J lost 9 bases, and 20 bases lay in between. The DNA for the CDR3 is TGTGCCAGCCTACATTTTTCGGGTTCCCGGCCCCAGCATTTT. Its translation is CASLHFSGSRPQHF.

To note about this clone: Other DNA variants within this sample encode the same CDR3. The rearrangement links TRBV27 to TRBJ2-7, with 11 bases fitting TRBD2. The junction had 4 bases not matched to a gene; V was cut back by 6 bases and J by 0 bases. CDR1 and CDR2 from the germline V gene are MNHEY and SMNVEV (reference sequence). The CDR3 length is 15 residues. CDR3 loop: CASSQLAGGSYEQYF. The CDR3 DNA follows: TGTGCCAGCAGCCAGCTAGCGGGGGGCTCCTACGAGCAGTACTTC.

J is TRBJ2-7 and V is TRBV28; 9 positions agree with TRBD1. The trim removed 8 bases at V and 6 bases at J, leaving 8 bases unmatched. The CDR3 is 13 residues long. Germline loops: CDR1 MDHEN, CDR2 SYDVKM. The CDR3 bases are TGTGCCAGCCACCGGGACAGGGTCTCCGAGCAGTACTTC. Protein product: CASHRDRVSEQYF.

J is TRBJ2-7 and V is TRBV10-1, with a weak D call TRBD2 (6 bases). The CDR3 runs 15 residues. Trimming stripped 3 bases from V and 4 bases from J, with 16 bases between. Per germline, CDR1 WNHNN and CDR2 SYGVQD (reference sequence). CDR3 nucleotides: TGCGCCAGCAGTGACCAGGGAGGACCTATTTACGAGCAGTACTTC. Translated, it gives CASSDQGGPIYEQYF.

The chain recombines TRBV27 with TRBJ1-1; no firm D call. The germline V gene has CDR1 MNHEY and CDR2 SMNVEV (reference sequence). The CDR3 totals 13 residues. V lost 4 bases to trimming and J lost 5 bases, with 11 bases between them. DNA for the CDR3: TGTGCCAGCAGTTACGGGAGGTGGACTGAAGCTTTCTTT. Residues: CASSYGRWTEAFF.

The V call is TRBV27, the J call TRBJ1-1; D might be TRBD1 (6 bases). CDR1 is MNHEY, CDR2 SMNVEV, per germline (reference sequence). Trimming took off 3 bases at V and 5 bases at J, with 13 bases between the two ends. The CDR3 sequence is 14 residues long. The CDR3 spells CASSFQGRGTEAFF. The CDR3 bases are TGTGCCAGCAGTTTCCAGGGGAGGGGGACTGAAGCTTTCTTT.

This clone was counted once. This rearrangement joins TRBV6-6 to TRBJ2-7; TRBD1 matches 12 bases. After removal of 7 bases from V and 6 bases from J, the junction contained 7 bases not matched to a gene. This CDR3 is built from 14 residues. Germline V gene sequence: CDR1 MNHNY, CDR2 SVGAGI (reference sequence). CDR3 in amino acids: CASTRGTGGIEQYF. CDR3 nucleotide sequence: TGTGCCAGCACCCGTGGGACAGGGGGCATCGAGCAGTACTTC.

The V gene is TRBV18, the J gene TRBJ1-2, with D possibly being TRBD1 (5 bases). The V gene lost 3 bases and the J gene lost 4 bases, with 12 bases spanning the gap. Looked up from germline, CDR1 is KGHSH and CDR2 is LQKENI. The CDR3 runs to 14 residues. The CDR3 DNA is TGTGCCAGCTCACCGGGTAGGGGAATCTATGGCTACACCTTC. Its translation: CASSPGRGIYGYTF.

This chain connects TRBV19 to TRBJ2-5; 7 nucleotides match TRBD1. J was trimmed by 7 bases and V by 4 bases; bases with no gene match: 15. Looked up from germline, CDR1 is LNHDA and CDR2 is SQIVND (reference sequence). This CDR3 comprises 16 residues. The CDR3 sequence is CASSNPGQMVGGTQYF. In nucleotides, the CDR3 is TGTGCCAGTAGTAACCCGGGACAGATGGTGGGTGGGACCCAGTACTTC.

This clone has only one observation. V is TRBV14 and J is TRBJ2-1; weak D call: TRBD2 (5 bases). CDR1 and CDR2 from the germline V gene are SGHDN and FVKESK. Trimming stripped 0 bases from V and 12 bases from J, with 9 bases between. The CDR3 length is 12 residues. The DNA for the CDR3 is TGTGCCAGCAGCCAAGATCGGGGTGGGCAGTTCTTC. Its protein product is CASSQDRGGQFF.

The CDR3: CASSPPGGAGEKLFF. The CDR3 DNA sequence: TGTGCCAGCAGTCCCCCAGGGGGCGCGGGTGAAAAACTGTTTTTT. The genes are TRBV27 and TRBJ1-4; 8 bases map to TRBD1. Per the germline V gene, CDR1 is MNHEY and CDR2 is SMNVEV (reference sequence). This CDR3 is built from 15 residues. J was trimmed by 7 bases and V by 5 bases; bases with no gene match: 9. Complete variable domain (other parts from reference TRBV27 and TRBJ1-4): EAQVTQNPRYLITVTGKKLTVTCSQNMNHEYMSWYRQDPGLGLRQIYYSMNVEVTDKGDVPEGYKVSRKEKRNFPLILESPSPNQTSLYFCASSPPGGAGEKLFFGSGTQLSVL.

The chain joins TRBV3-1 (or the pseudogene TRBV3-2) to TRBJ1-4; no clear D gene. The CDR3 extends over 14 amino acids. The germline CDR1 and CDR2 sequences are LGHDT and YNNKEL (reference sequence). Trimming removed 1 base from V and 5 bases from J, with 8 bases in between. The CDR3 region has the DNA TGTGCCAGCAGCCAAGGTCAGTGGAATGAAAAACTGTTTTTT. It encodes CASSQGQWNEKLFF.

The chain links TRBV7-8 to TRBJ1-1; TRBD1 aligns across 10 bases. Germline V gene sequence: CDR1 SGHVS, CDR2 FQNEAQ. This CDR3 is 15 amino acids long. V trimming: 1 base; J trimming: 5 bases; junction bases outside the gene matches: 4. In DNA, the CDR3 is TGTGCCAGCAGCTTAGTGGGACAGGGGAGGACTGAAGCTTTCTTT. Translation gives CASSLVGQGRTEAFF.

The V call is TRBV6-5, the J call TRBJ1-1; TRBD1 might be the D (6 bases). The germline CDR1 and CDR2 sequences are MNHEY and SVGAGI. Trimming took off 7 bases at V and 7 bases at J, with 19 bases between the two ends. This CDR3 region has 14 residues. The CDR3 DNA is TGTGCCAGCACCCAAATTACAGGGACACTTGAAGCTTTCTTT. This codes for CASTQITGTLEAFF.

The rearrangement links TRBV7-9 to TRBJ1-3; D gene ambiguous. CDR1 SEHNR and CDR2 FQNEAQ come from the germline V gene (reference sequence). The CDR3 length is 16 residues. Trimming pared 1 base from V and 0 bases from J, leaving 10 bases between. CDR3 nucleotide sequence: TGTGCCAGCAGCTTAGGACTGACCCCCTCTGGAAACACCATATATTTT. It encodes CASSLGLTPSGNTIYF.

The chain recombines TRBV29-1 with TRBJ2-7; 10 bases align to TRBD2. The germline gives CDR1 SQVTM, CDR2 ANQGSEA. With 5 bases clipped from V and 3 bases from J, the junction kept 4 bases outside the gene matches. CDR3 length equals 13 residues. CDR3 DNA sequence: TGCAGCGTTCGTCCTAGCGGGAGCTACGAGCAGTACTTC. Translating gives CSVRPSGSYEQYF.

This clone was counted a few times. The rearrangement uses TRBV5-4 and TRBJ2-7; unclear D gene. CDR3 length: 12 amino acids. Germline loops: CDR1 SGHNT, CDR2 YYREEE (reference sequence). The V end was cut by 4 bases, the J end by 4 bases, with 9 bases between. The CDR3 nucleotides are TGTGCCAGCAGCCATAACGGGTACGAGCAGTACTTC. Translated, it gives CASSHNGYEQYF.

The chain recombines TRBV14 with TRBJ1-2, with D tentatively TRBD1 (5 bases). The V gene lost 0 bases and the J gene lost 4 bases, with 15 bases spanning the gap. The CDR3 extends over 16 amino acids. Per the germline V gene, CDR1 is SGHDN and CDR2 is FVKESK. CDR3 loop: CASSQDLAGQAYGYTF. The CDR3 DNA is TGTGCCAGCAGCCAAGATTTGGCAGGACAAGCCTATGGCTACACCTTC.

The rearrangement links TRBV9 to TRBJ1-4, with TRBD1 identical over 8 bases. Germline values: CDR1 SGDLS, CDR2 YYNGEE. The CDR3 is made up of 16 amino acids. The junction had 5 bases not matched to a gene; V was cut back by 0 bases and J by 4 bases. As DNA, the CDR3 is TGTGCCAGCAGCGTAGGGGACAGGCCCTATAATGAAAAACTGTTTTTT. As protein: CASSVGDRPYNEKLFF. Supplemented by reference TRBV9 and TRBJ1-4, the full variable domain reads DSGVTQTPKHLITATGQRVTLRCSPRSGDLSVYWYQQSLDQGLQFLIQYYNGEERAKGNILERFSAQQFPDLHSELNLSSLELGDSALYFCASSVGDRPYNEKLFFGSGTQLSVL.

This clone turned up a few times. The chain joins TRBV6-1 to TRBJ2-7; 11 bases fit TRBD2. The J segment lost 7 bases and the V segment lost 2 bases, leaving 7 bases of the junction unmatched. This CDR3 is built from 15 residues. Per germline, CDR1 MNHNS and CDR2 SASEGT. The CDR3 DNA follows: TGTGCCAGCAGTGAACTAGCGGGAGGTCTAGGGGAGCAGTACTTC. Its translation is CASSELAGGLGEQYF.

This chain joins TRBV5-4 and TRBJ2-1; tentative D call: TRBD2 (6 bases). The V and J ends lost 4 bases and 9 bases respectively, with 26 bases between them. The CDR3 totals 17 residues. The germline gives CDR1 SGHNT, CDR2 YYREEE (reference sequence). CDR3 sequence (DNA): TGTGCCAGCAGCCATAGGATCGAGGCTGGCGTGGGGGGTGAGCAGTTCTTC. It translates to CASSHRIEAGVGGEQFF.

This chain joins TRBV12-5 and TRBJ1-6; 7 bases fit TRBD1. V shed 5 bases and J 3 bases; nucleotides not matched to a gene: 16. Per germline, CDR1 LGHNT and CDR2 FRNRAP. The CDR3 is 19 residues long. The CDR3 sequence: CASGPPVPEGQHYNSPLHF. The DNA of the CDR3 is TGTGCTAGTGGTCCGCCTGTCCCAGAGGGACAGCACTATAATTCACCCCTCCACTTT.

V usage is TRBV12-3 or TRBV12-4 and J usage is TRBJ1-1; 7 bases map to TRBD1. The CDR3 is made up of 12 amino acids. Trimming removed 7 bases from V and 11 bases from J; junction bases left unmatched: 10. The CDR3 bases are TGTGCCAGCAACCCACAGGGGCGGCCCGCTTTCTTT. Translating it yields CASNPQGRPAFF.

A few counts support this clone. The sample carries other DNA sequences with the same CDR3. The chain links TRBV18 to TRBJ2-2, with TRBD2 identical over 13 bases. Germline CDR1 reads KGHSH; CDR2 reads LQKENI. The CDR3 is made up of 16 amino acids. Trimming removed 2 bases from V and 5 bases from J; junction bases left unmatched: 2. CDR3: CASSPGLAGATGELFF. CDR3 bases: TGTGCCAGCTCACCAGGACTAGCGGGGGCGACCGGGGAGCTGTTTTTT.

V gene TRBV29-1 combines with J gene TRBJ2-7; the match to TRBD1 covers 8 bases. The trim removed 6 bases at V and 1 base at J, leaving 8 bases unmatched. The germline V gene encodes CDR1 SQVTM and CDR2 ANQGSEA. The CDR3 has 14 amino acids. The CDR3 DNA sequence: TGCAGCGTAGCGTCCGGACAGGGATCCTACGAGCAGTACTTC. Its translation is CSVASGQGSYEQYF.

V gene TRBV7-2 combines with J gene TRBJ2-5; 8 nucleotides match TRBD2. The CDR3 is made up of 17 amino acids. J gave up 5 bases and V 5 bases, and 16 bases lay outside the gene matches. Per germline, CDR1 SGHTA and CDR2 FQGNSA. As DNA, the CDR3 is TGTGCCAGCAGCCCGAGAGTGGATAGCGGGGCATGGGAGACCCAGTACTTC. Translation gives CASSPRVDSGAWETQYF.

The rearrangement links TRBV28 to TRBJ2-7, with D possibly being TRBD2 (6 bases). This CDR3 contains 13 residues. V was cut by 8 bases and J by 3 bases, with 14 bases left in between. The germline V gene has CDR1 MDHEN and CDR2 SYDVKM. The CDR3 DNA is TGTGCCAGCTTCTCCCTCGGGAGCTACGAGCAGTACTTC. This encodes CASFSLGSYEQYF.